Given below is one TCR beta chain in context. Trimming removed 5 bases from V and 1 base from J, with 16 bases in between. Germline loops: CDR1 SGHAT, CDR2 FQDESV (reference sequence). CDR3 size: 16 residues. The data were taken from a study of blood T cell repertoires in COVID-19. The overall study: Spain, Italy and the United States supplied samples that represented acute and convalescent COVID-19.

Profiling relied on immunoSEQ multiplex PCR, and the TCRdb table lists in-frame clones only, not all of them. The sample contains about 180,000 clones, approximately 80% of which appear only once. This chain joins TRBV11-1 and TRBJ2-3; a weak D match, TRBD2 (6 bases). The TCR comes from a woman in her forties with COVID-19, enrolled during active disease. The sequenced material came from peripheral blood. The CDR3 DNA reads TGTGCCAGCAGCCCCCCCCGACTAGGAGGCACAGATACGCAGTATTTT. Its translation is CASSPPRLGGTDTQYF.